This note documents a single TCR beta chain sequence. Its matching antigen is unknown. Sampled 1 year posttransplant, controls received myeloablative marrow transplants, methotrexate and a calcineurin inhibitor. Germline CDR1 and CDR2: SGHTA and FQGTGA. This CDR3 has 12 amino acids. V was clipped by 5 bases and J by 6 bases, with 7 bases between them. Method: immunoSEQ multiplex PCR; TCRdb's copy keeps in-frame clones and lacks some. The sample includes about 21,000 clones, approximately 86% of them seen just once. The data stem from a study of T cells after posttransplantation cyclophosphamide. Study-wide points: Skin or GI-infiltrating T cells shared few TRB sequences with blood.

The receptor comes from a female patient under 45 who received an allogeneic stem cell transplant from an unrelated donor, was CMV-positive, and had acute and chronic GVHD. Some T cells may possibly be graft donor cells. This chain connects TRBV7-3 to TRBJ2-2; the D is unclear. This material consisted of PBMCs, taken 362 days after allogeneic stem cell transplant with calcineurin inhibitor and methotrexate. The CDR3 sequence: CASSLSPGELFF. CDR3 nucleotide sequence: TGTGCCAGCAGCCTGTCCCCCGGGGAGCTGTTTTTT. Full variable domain (remainder filled in from reference TRBV7-3 and TRBJ2-2): GAGVSQTPSNKVTEKGKYVELRCDPISGHTALYWYRQSLGQGPEFLIYFQGTGAADDSGLPNDRFFAVRPEGSVSTLKIQRTERGDSAVYLCASSLSPGELFFGEGSRLTVL.